These T cell receptor beta chains were read from a single sample in a study of cytomegalovirus exposure and HLA in healthy donors. TCRdb's copy holds only in-frame clones and misses some; the assay was immunoSEQ multiplex PCR. The sample holds some 140,000 clones, 89% seen once. The sample was PBMCs. The receptors here all came from a woman in her late teens or twenties in good health and CMV-seropositive. The CDR3 runs from the conserved cysteine through the conserved F or W. D genes are given only for firm matches.

TRBV7-9,14,TRBD1,TRBJ1-2,CASRRKTGGFGYTF
TRBV7-2,15,TRBD1,TRBJ2-7,CASSLRQGAGYEQYF
TRBV19,13,.,TRBJ2-2,CASGTEGTGELFF
TRBV25-1,18,TRBD2,TRBJ2-5,CASSDPLAGGSPKETQYF
TRBV9,14,.,TRBJ1-1,CASSPRARDTEAFF
TRBV4-3,17,TRBD2,TRBJ2-1,CASSQDLPQRGYNEQFF
TRBV7-2,14,TRBD1,TRBJ2-5,CASRRQGTLETQYF
TRBV11-2,16,TRBD2,TRBJ2-5,CASSLRSSGAQETQYF
TRBV5-1,16,TRBD1,TRBJ2-3,CASSVQGTWGTDTQYF
TRBV2,14,.,TRBJ1-3,CASSEERLGNTIYF
TRBV9,17,TRBD2,TRBJ2-1,CASSTRLAGGPYNEQFF
TRBV11-2,14,.,TRBJ2-7,CASSSLRGSYEQYF
TRBV28,11,.,TRBJ1-1,CASTRGLEAFF
TRBV6-4,14,TRBD1,TRBJ1-2,CASSRDRGREGYTF
TRBV5-6,14,TRBD2,TRBJ2-7,CASSLLAGRYEQYF
TRBV19,14,TRBD1,TRBJ1-4,CASETGTGGEKLFF
TRBV11-2,12,.,TRBJ2-7,CASSGSSGEQYF
TRBV28,15,.,TRBJ2-2,CASRQSPINTGELFF
TRBV4-1,15,TRBD2,TRBJ2-3,CASSQDSGATDTQYF
TRBV4-1,17,TRBD2,TRBJ2-2,CASRRLAGGKNTGELFF
TRBV5-4,15,.,TRBJ1-5,CASSLGGEGNQPQHF
TRBV30,13,.,TRBJ2-1,CAWTWGPYNEQFF